This T cell receptor beta chain was identified during a study of T cell repertoires in cytomegalovirus infection. As concerns this clonotype: What it recognizes is unknown.

This CDR3 has 16 residues. Trimming removed 1 base from V and 6 bases from J, with 17 bases in between. Germline-derived CDR1 and CDR2 are SGHTA and FQGTGA. Study outcomes and limitations: Cumulated frequencies of public TCR beta families served to identify carriers of CMV plus the relevant HLA.

Using its own MiXCR run on the reads, TCRdb lists one record per CDR3 protein. The sample lists roughly 720,000 distinct CDR3 sequences; 35% were seen once. The chain carries TRBV7-3 and TRBJ2-3; perhaps D is TRBD1 or TRBD2 (5 bases each). This clonotype was sampled from a human donor in good health (CMV status not recorded). Some clones in this sample may be carry-over from other donors' samples. Sequenced: PBMCs. CDR3 bases: TGTGCCAGCAGCTTAATATCGGGACGGGCGACGGATACGCAGTATTTT. Translated: CASSLISGRATDTQYF.